This T cell receptor beta chain came from a study of blood T cell repertoires in COVID-19. Study in general: PBMCs, B-cell-depleted T cells, or T cells provided the cDNA or gDNA that made up the material.

The CDR3 has 16 amino acids. The germline V gene encodes CDR1 ENHRY and CDR2 SYGVKD. TCRdb keeps only in-frame clones here, not all; method: immunoSEQ multiplex PCR. The data contain a few hundred thousand clones, about 87% of them seen just once; the ten biggest clones take up approximately 6.2%. As for this clone: A junction end diverges from the germline sequence, so it may reflect a read error.

This TCR was recovered from a man aged 55 to 70 who had recovered from COVID-19. The chain uses TRBV10-3 and TRBJ1-1; TRBD1 might be the D (6 bases). The sample comprised peripheral blood. CDR3 protein: CAISKGDGAHVTKAFF. Here the CDR3 DNA reads TGTGCCATCAGCAAGGGGGACGGTGCTCATGTCACTAAAGCTTTCTTT.